The present T cell receptor (beta chain) was sequenced within a study of identical twins. This clonotype was detected a few times. Germline values: CDR1 SGHRS, CDR2 YFSETQ. Trimming at V came to 4 bases and at J to 4 bases, leaving 12 bases not matched to a gene. The CDR3 runs 16 residues. Each CDR3 protein gets one entry after TCRdb re-called the 5' RACE reads with MiXCR. The table lists approximately 680,000 distinct CDR3 sequences, just over 7% of them singletons. These same records also appear under a second study, on yellow fever vaccine responses in identical twins.

Sequencing input: PBMCs. The clonotype comes from a young woman in good health. V and J are TRBV5-1 and TRBJ2-3, with 7 bases lining up with TRBD1. The CDR3 loop is CASSLGQAVPADTQYF. DNA of the CDR3: TGCGCCAGCAGCCTCGGACAGGCGGTACCAGCAGATACGCAGTATTTT.